The 29 T cell receptor beta chains reported below all come from one sample, sequenced in a study of shared clonotypes between healthy human individuals. Generated by immunoSEQ multiplex PCR, the TCRdb table keeps only in-frame clones and is missing some. Found here are approximately 1,500,000 clones, 98% of them singletons; the top ten hold roughly 0.45%. The sequencing sample was made of naive CD4+ T cells sorted from blood. Subset described: CD45RA+ positively selected. The receptors derive from a man in his thirties or forties in good health.

The J gene is TRBJ1-4, the V gene TRBV18, with D possibly TRBD1 on 5 matching bases. CDR1 is KGHSH and CDR2 is LQKENI in the germline V gene. With 3 bases removed from V and 0 bases from J, the gap between germline ends came to 14 bases. The CDR3 covers 17 residues. CDR3 sequence (DNA): TGTGCCAGCTCACCCTCTGAGGGGCGACCAACTAATGAAAAACTGTTTTTT. Amino acids: CASSPSEGRPTNEKLFF.

This chain uses TRBV19 with TRBJ1-3; 9 nucleotides match TRBD1. Germline V gene sequence: CDR1 LNHDA, CDR2 SQIVND (reference sequence). V gave up 10 bases and J gave up 1 base; unmatched junction bases: 5. The CDR3 runs 14 residues. CDR3 bases: TGTGCCACCCGAGGACAGGGGTCTGGAAACACCATATATTTT. Its translation: CATRGQGSGNTIYF.

V is TRBV2 and J is TRBJ2-1, with D perhaps TRBD1 or TRBD2 (5 bases each). CDR3 size: 16 residues. Between the trimmed V and J ends, which lost 6 bases and 0 bases, there was a span of 15 bases. The germline gives CDR1 SNHLY, CDR2 FYNNEI. The CDR3 here is CASRERGRLSYNEQFF. In DNA, the CDR3 is TGTGCCAGCAGAGAGAGGGGAAGACTCTCCTACAATGAGCAGTTCTTC.

The chain combines TRBV5-6 with TRBJ2-2; a possible D gene is TRBD1 (7 bases). Germline CDR1 is SGHDT and CDR2 is YYEEEE. This CDR3 spans 16 amino acids. Trimming took 3 bases from V and 1 from J, leaving 13 bases between them. CDR3 nucleotide sequence: TGTGCCAGCAGCTCAGGGGGGCTGCGGAACACCGGGGAGCTGTTTTTT. Translating gives CASSSGGLRNTGELFF. The full variable domain, rest sourced from reference TRBV5-6 and TRBJ2-2, is DAGVTQSPTHLIKTRGQQVTLRCSPKSGHDTVSWYQQALGQGPQFIFQYYEEEERQRGNFPDRFSGHQFPNYSSELNVNALLLGDSALYLCASSSGGLRNTGELFFGEGSRLTVL.

The chain links TRBV6-5 to TRBJ1-2; D is ambiguous. The germline V gene encodes CDR1 MNHEY and CDR2 SVGAGI. This CDR3 region has 13 residues. Trimming removed 8 bases from V and 4 bases from J, with 14 bases in between. The CDR3 protein is CASSLGRLYGYTF. As DNA, the CDR3 is TGTGCCAGCTCCTTAGGACGGCTCTATGGCTACACCTTC.

V is TRBV7-2 and J is TRBJ2-3; D possibly uses TRBD1 or TRBD2 (5 bases each). Germline V gene sequence: CDR1 SGHTA, CDR2 FQGNSA. CDR3 length: 15 amino acids. V was shortened by 2 bases and J by 2 bases, with 11 bases between the two germline ends. Here the CDR3 reads CASSLSPGATDTQYF. The CDR3 region has the DNA TGTGCCAGCAGCTTATCCCCCGGGGCCACAGATACGCAGTATTTT.

The chain is built from TRBV19 and TRBJ2-2; a weak D match, TRBD2 (7 bases). Germline CDR1 is LNHDA and CDR2 is SQIVND (reference sequence). The CDR3 is 16 amino acids. The germline V and J ends were trimmed by 1 base and 3 bases, with 12 bases remaining between them. The CDR3 sequence: CASSIAGGAYTGELFF. For the CDR3, the DNA is TGTGCCAGTAGTATAGCTGGGGGGGCTTACACCGGGGAGCTGTTTTTT.

V is TRBV5-1 and J is TRBJ2-1; 15 nucleotides agree with TRBD2. The CDR3 has 17 amino acids. Trimming cost V 4 bases and J 2 bases; bases outside gene matches: 4. Germline V gene sequence: CDR1 SGHRS, CDR2 YFSETQ. The CDR3 bases are TGCGCCAGCAGCATCGGACTAGCGGGAGGGGCCTACAATGAGCAGTTCTTC. Amino acid sequence: CASSIGLAGGAYNEQFF.

The genes are TRBV30 and TRBJ2-1; perhaps TRBD1 as D (5 bases). Germline-derived CDR1 and CDR2 are GTSNPN and SVGIG (reference sequence). The CDR3 contains 15 residues. V gave up 0 bases and J gave up 6 bases, with 15 bases separating them. The CDR3 here is CAWSVGPGRVNEQFF. The CDR3 bases are TGTGCCTGGAGTGTAGGCCCGGGCAGGGTCAATGAGCAGTTCTTC. The full variable domain, its missing parts supplied by reference TRBV30 and TRBJ2-1, is SQTIHQWPATLVQPVGSPLSLECTVEGTSNPNLYWYRQAAGRGLQLLFYSVGIGQISSEVPQNLSASRPQDRQFILSSKKLLLSDSGFYLCAWSVGPGRVNEQFFGPGTRLTVL.

J is TRBJ2-5 and V is TRBV5-1; D is perhaps TRBD1 (6 bases). The germline gives CDR1 SGHRS, CDR2 YFSETQ. The CDR3 runs 13 residues. V shed 4 bases and J shed 3 bases, with 10 bases lying between them. The CDR3 DNA reads TGCGCCAGCAGCCCGGACAGCGAAGAGACCCAGTACTTC. The encoded protein is CASSPDSEETQYF.

The chain is built from TRBV2 and TRBJ2-1; 11 nucleotides agree with TRBD2. Germline assignment: CDR1 SNHLY and CDR2 FYNNEI. J lost 6 bases, V lost 3 bases, and 13 bases had no gene match. The CDR3 covers 18 residues. The CDR3 DNA reads TGTGCCAGCAGTGATGCCCCGGTACTAGCGGGAGTGAGCAATGAGCAGTTCTTC. It is translated as CASSDAPVLAGVSNEQFF.

This clone appeared once. The CDR3 loop is CASSSDRVGEQYF. The CDR3 region has the DNA TGCGCCAGCAGCTCTGACAGGGTAGGCGAGCAGTACTTC. The chain joins TRBV5-1 to TRBJ2-7; 7 bases agree with TRBD1. Germline V gene sequence: CDR1 SGHRS, CDR2 YFSETQ. V lost 3 bases, J lost 6 bases, and 6 bases stayed unmatched. The CDR3 loop spans 13 amino acids.

The chain combines TRBV7-9 with TRBJ2-7, with D unclear. CDR1 is SEHNR, CDR2 FQNEAQ, per germline (reference sequence). With 1 base removed from V and 0 bases from J, the gap between germline ends came to 10 bases. The CDR3 loop spans 15 amino acids. The CDR3 DNA sequence: TGTGCCAGCAGCTTAGTATCCAAATTCTCCTACGAGCAGTACTTC. Translated: CASSLVSKFSYEQYF.

The chain couples TRBV28 to TRBJ1-5; D is unresolved. The CDR3 spans 12 residues. Germline CDR1 is MDHEN and CDR2 is SYDVKM. V was trimmed by 6 bases and J by 4 bases, leaving 7 bases between them. CDR3 sequence: CASRFPNQPQHF. The CDR3 region has the DNA TGTGCCAGCAGGTTTCCAAATCAGCCCCAGCATTTT.

This chain connects TRBV27 to TRBJ2-1, with 12 bases aligning to TRBD1. CDR1 MNHEY and CDR2 SMNVEV come from the germline V gene (reference sequence). J was trimmed by 6 bases and V by 5 bases; bases with no gene match: 11. The CDR3 runs to 17 residues. The CDR3 region is CASSGHPGQGARNEQFF. The DNA of the CDR3 is TGTGCCAGCAGTGGACACCCGGGACAGGGGGCGCGCAATGAGCAGTTCTTC.

V and J are TRBV19 and TRBJ1-2; 11 bases are shared with TRBD1. Germline trimming cut 6 bases from V and 2 bases from J; bases unmatched to any gene: 14. The CDR3 runs to 18 residues. Germline-derived CDR1 and CDR2 are LNHDA and SQIVND (reference sequence). The CDR3 loop is CASSRTASGTGGNYGYTF. In nucleotides, the CDR3 is TGTGCCAGTAGCCGAACCGCCTCCGGGACAGGGGGGAACTATGGCTACACCTTC.

J is TRBJ2-3 and V is TRBV18, with 7 bases fitting TRBD1. CDR3 length equals 19 residues. V dropped 0 bases and J dropped 4; count of bases not matched to a gene: 16. Germline V gives CDR1 KGHSH, CDR2 LQKENI. In nucleotides, the CDR3 is TGTGCCAGCTCACCACCGATAGGCTGGGCAGGGGGAAACCCAGATACGCAGTATTTT. Translated, it gives CASSPPIGWAGGNPDTQYF.

This clone was observed once. V is TRBV4-1 and J is TRBJ2-1, with 9 bases aligning to TRBD2. In germline, CDR1 is MGHRA, CDR2 YSYEKL. The CDR3 has 16 residues. The V segment lost 4 bases and the J segment 5 bases; nucleotides outside the gene matches: 9. The CDR3 here is CASSPLGLAVNNEQFF. The CDR3 bases are TGCGCCAGCAGCCCCCTGGGACTAGCCGTCAACAATGAGCAGTTCTTC.

This clone was observed once. The chain couples TRBV6-5 to TRBJ2-1, with a tentative D call TRBD1 (6 bases). Trimming removed 6 bases from V and 0 bases from J, with 12 bases in between. CDR1 is MNHEY and CDR2 is SVGAGI in the germline V gene. CDR3 length equals 15 residues. The CDR3 is CASRQDRPSYNEQFF. CDR3 sequence (DNA): TGTGCCAGCAGACAGGACAGACCCTCCTACAATGAGCAGTTCTTC.

This chain links TRBV9 with TRBJ1-5; 8 bases are shared with TRBD1. The CDR3 has 21 amino acids. After removal of 0 bases from V and 1 base from J, the junction contained 18 bases not matched to a gene. The germline V gene encodes CDR1 SGDLS and CDR2 YYNGEE. CDR3 DNA sequence: TGTGCCAGCAGCGTAGATCCGCAACCGTGGGCAGGGGGCTGGAGCAATCAGCCCCAGCATTTT. Encoded protein: CASSVDPQPWAGGWSNQPQHF.

The rearrangement joins TRBV28 to TRBJ1-5; possible D gene TRBD1, 5 bases. V lost 3 bases, J lost 0 bases, and 12 bases lay in between. The germline gives CDR1 MDHEN, CDR2 SYDVKM. This CDR3 comprises 16 residues. CDR3 residues: CASSLGGTYSNQPQHF. The CDR3 DNA reads as TGTGCCAGCAGTTTGGGGGGGACCTATAGCAATCAGCCCCAGCATTTT.

This rearrangement joins TRBV19 to TRBJ2-2; D gene uncertain. Germline values: CDR1 LNHDA, CDR2 SQIVND (reference sequence). Trimming stripped 7 bases from V and 6 bases from J, with 9 bases between. The CDR3 loop spans 12 amino acids. The CDR3 bases are TGTGCCAGTACTTACTTAGCCGGGGAGCTGTTTTTT. Amino acid sequence: CASTYLAGELFF. Full variable domain (missing parts from reference TRBV19 and TRBJ2-2): DGGITQSPKYLFRKEGQNVTLSCEQNLNHDAMYWYRQDPGQGLRLIYYSQIVNDFQKGDIAEGYSVSREKKESFPLTVTSAQKNPTAFYLCASTYLAGELFFGEGSRLTVL.

The chain links TRBV18 to TRBJ2-7, with 7 bases fitting TRBD1. Unmatched junction bases numbered 11, after V lost 6 bases and J lost 6 bases. CDR3 length: 14 residues. The germline gives CDR1 KGHSH, CDR2 LQKENI. CDR3 sequence (DNA): TGTGCCAGCTCGCCGACAGGGCCTACAGGCGAGCAGTACTTC. Its translation: CASSPTGPTGEQYF. Full variable domain (remainder filled in from reference TRBV18 and TRBJ2-7): NAGVMQNPRHLVRRRGQEARLRCSPMKGHSHVYWYRQLPEEGLKFMVYLQKENIIDESGMPKERFSAEFPKEGPSILRIQQVVRGDSAAYFCASSPTGPTGEQYFGPGTRLTVT.

This chain links TRBV5-1 with TRBJ2-3, with TRBD1 matching 7 bases. This CDR3 comprises 15 residues. The junction had 4 bases not matched to a gene; V was cut back by 1 base and J by 2 bases. The germline CDR1 and CDR2 sequences are SGHRS and YFSETQ. The CDR3 nucleotides read TGCGCCAGCAGCTTGTGGGGACAGAACACAGATACGCAGTATTTT. Translation gives CASSLWGQNTDTQYF. Together with reference TRBV5-1 and TRBJ2-3, the CDR3 gives the full variable domain: KAGVTQTPRYLIKTRGQQVTLSCSPISGHRSVSWYQQTPGQGLQFLFEYFSETQRNKGNFPGRFSGRQFSNSRSEMNVSTLELGDSALYLCASSLWGQNTDTQYFGPGTRLTVL.

The V call is TRBV28, the J call TRBJ2-5; unclear D gene. The germline gives CDR1 MDHEN, CDR2 SYDVKM. CDR3 length equals 13 residues. The V gene lost 3 bases and the J gene lost 5 bases, with 10 bases spanning the gap. CDR3 in DNA: TGTGCCAGCAGTTTGGTGCTTAGGGAGACCCAGTACTTC. The encoded protein is CASSLVLRETQYF.

The chain has TRBV7-9 and TRBJ2-1, with D perhaps TRBD1 (5 bases). Germline CDR1 is SEHNR and CDR2 is FQNEAQ (reference sequence). Deletions cut 5 bases from V and 0 bases from J, with 8 bases between. The CDR3 spans 14 residues. This CDR3 is CASSGQISYNEQFF. The DNA of the CDR3 is TGTGCCAGCAGCGGACAAATCTCCTACAATGAGCAGTTCTTC.

This rearrangement joins TRBV4-1 to TRBJ2-7; a possible D gene is TRBD1 (5 bases). V lost 5 bases, J lost 2 bases, and 10 bases lay in between. Germline values: CDR1 MGHRA, CDR2 YSYEKL. CDR3 size: 13 residues. For the CDR3, the DNA is TGCGCCAGCAGCTCACAGGCCACCTACGAGCAGTACTTC. Protein sequence: CASSSQATYEQYF.

V gene TRBV11-2 combines with J gene TRBJ2-7, with no clear D. This CDR3 comprises 16 residues. V shed 1 base and J shed 3 bases, with 16 bases lying between them. Germline lookup yields CDR1 SGHAT and CDR2 FQNNGV. This CDR3 reads CASSLVRRRNRYEQYF. The CDR3 bases are TGTGCCAGCAGCTTAGTCCGGCGGCGGAACCGCTACGAGCAGTACTTC.

CDR3 sequence (DNA): TGTGCCAGCAGCGCCTACAGGGCGCCAAACACCGGGGAGCTGTTTTTT. This codes for CASSAYRAPNTGELFF. V is TRBV5-4 and J is TRBJ2-2, with D perhaps TRBD1 (6 bases). Germline CDR1 SGHNT, CDR2 YYREEE (reference sequence). The V end was cut by 4 bases, the J end by 2 bases, with 15 bases between. The CDR3 is 16 amino acids. The full variable domain, in which reference TRBV5-4 and TRBJ2-2 provide the parts outside the CDR3, is ETGVTQSPTHLIKTRGQQVTLRCSSQSGHNTVSWYQQALGQGPQFIFQYYREEENGRGNFPPRFSGLQFPNYSSELNVNALELDDSALYLCASSAYRAPNTGELFFGEGSRLTVL.